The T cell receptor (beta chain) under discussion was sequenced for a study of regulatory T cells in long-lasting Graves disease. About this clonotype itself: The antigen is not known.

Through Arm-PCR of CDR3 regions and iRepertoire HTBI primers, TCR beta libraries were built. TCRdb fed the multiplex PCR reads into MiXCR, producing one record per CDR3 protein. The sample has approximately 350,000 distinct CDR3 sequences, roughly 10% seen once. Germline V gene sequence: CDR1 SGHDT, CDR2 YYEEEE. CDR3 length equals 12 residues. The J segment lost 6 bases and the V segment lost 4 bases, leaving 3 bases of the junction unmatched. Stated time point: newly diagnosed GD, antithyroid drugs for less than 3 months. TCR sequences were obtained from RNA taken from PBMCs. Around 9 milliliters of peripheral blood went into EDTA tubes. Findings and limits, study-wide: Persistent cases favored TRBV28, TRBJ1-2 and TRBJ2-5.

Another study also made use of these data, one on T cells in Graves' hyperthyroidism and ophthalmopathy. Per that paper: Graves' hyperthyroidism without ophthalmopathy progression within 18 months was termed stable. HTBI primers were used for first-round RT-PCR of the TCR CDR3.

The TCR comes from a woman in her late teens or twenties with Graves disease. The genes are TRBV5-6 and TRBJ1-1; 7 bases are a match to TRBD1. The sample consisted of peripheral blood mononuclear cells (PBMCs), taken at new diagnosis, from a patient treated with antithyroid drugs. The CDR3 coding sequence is TGTGCCAGCAGCGATCAGGGGGCTGAAGCTTTCTTT. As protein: CASSDQGAEAFF. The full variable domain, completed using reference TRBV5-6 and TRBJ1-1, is DAGVTQSPTHLIKTRGQQVTLRCSPKSGHDTVSWYQQALGQGPQFIFQYYEEEERQRGNFPDRFSGHQFPNYSSELNVNALLLGDSALYLCASSDQGAEAFFGQGTRLTVV.